This is a list of T cell receptor beta chains from one sample in a study of CD8+CD57+ T cells in acquired aplastic anemia. TCRdb re-analysed the reads in MiXCR, keeping a single row per CDR3 protein. The top ten hold approximately 1% of the sample, which has about 180,000 distinct CDR3 sequences, 47% seen once. Sequenced input: sorted CD4+, CD8+, or CD8+CD57+ T cells (not recorded which) from PBMCs. Every receptor here comes from a human donor with aplastic anemia. The CDR3 runs from the conserved cysteine through the conserved F or W. The D gene is left open where the match is weak. Rows may omit the clone size; those that give it use once, few, many or a size class.

v_call	clone_size	j_call	d_call	cdr3_nt	cdr3_aa
TRBV7-9	-	TRBJ2-1	-	TGTGCCAGCAGCCTGACCCTGGATGATGAGCAGTTCTTC	CASSLTLDDEQFF
TRBV29-1	-	TRBJ1-2	-	TGCAGCGTCGGACAGCACTATGGCTACACCTTC	CSVGQHYGYTF
TRBV6-1	many	TRBJ2-1	TRBD2	TGTGCCAGCAGTCTAGCGGGGACCTACAATGAGCAGTTCTTC	CASSLAGTYNEQFF
TRBV15	-	TRBJ2-7	TRBD2	TGTGCCAGCTCATGGGAGGGGAGTTCCTACGAGCAGTACTTC	CASSWEGSSYEQYF
TRBV29-1	-	TRBJ2-1	-	TGCAGCGTACCGACGTTTCATGAGCAGTTCTTC	CSVPTFHEQFF
TRBV7-9	few	TRBJ2-7	-	TGTGCCAGCAGCTTAGAGTTCTACGAGCAGTACTTC	CASSLEFYEQYF
TRBV10-1	many	TRBJ2-5	-	TGCGCCAGCAGTGAGTCGAGTCAGGCCCAAGAGACCCAGTACTTC	CASSESSQAQETQYF
TRBV6-1	many	TRBJ2-1	TRBD2	TGTGCCAGCAGCCAAAACCCTAGCGGTGTGGGTATGCGGTTCTTC	CASSQNPSGVGMRFF
TRBV20-1	-	TRBJ1-6	TRBD1	TGCAGTGCTAGAGACAAGACAGGGGATAATTCACCCCTCCACTTT	CSARDKTGDNSPLHF
TRBV29-1	-	TRBJ2-5	TRBD2	TGCAGCGTTGAACGTGCGGGGCGAGCTGGACTAGGAGGGACCCAGTACTTC	CSVERAGRAGLGGTQYF
TRBV15	-	TRBJ1-2	TRBD1	TGTGCCACCAGCAGAGGGCAGGGGGCTAGCTACGGCTACACCTTC	CATSRGQGASYGYTF
TRBV7-2	few	TRBJ2-7	-	TGTGCCAGCATTCCTGGGAGTGGGTACGAGCAGTACTTC	CASIPGSGYEQYF
TRBV7-6	-	TRBJ2-1	-	TGTGCCAGCAGCTTATCTAATTTGGGGAGGTTCTTC	CASSLSNLGRFF
TRBV11-2	-	TRBJ2-7	-	TGTGCCAGCAGCCCCATCGGAACGGGGGTCTACGAGCAGTACTTC	CASSPIGTGVYEQYF
TRBV19	many	TRBJ2-3	-	TGTGCCAGTAGTATTGGATGGGGCACAGATACGCAGTATTTT	CASSIGWGTDTQYF
TRBV11-2	-	TRBJ1-2	-	TGTGCCAGCAGCTTAGGAGCAGATTTGGGACGTGGGGCTAACTATGGCTACACCTTC	CASSLGADLGRGANYGYTF
TRBV24-1	-	TRBJ2-3	-	TGTGCCACCAGTGATTTGCGTTCGGGACCTAGCACAGATACGCAGTATTTT	CATSDLRSGPSTDTQYF
TRBV27	many	TRBJ2-7	-	TGTGCCAGCACCCCTTGGGGGGGCCACGAGCAGTACTTC	CASTPWGGHEQYF
TRBV10-1	once	TRBJ1-1	-	TGCGCCAGCATAGTACAGGGCCCTGAAGCTTTCTTT	CASIVQGPEAFF
TRBV7-7	many	TRBJ2-3	TRBD1	TGTGCCAGCAGCTTAGGGACAGGCAGCACAGATACGCAGTATTTT	CASSLGTGSTDTQYF
TRBV15	-	TRBJ2-7	-	TGTGCCACCTCAAAATCAGGGTTATACTCCTACGAGCAGTACTTC	CATSKSGLYSYEQYF
TRBV2	many	TRBJ2-5	-	TGTGCCAGCAGTGTGGGGGACACCCCGTCGGGAGAGACCCAGTACTTC	CASSVGDTPSGETQYF
TRBV2	-	TRBJ2-5	-	TGTGCCAGCAGCCAAACCCCTACACCCCAAGAGACCCAGTACTTC	CASSQTPTPQETQYF
TRBV15	-	TRBJ1-1	-	TGTGCCACCAGCAGGAGTGTCAGCAGCACTGAAGCTTTCTTT	CATSRSVSSTEAFF
TRBV15	-	TRBJ2-2	-	TGTGCCACCGGGAACAGGGTCACCGGGGAGCTGTTTTTT	CATGNRVTGELFF
TRBV5-6	-	TRBJ2-3	-	TGTGCCAGCAGCTTGTTACCAGGACCCACAGATACGCAGTATTTT	CASSLLPGPTDTQYF
TRBV5-4	-	TRBJ2-3	-	TGTGCCAGCAAATTGGGACTCACCGATACGCAGTATTTT	CASKLGLTDTQYF